The rows below give T cell receptor beta chains drawn from one sample of a study of resident and recirculating memory T cells in vitiligo. The table came from immunoSEQ multiplex PCR; TCRdb's copy has only in-frame clones and leaves some out. The sample holds more than 70,000 clones, approximately 90% seen once. Material for sequencing was blood. Every receptor here comes from a male donor with vitiligo. The CDR3 runs from the conserved cysteine through the conserved F or W. D genes are given only for firm matches. Expanded clones are given a class, and other clones once, few, many or no size at all.

few	13	TRBV30	NA	TRBJ2-1	CAWSPPSGGEQFF	TGTGCCTGGAGTCCCCCCTCTGGGGGGGAGCAGTTCTTC
NA	15	TRBV18	TRBD2	TRBJ2-7	CASSRGTSGNYEQYF	TGTGCCAGCTCACGGGGGACTAGCGGTAACTACGAGCAGTACTTC
NA	15	TRBV9	TRBD1	TRBJ2-4	CASSPGTGVQNIQYF	TGTGCCAGCAGCCCCGGGACAGGGGTCCAAAACATTCAGTACTTC
many	15	TRBV4-1	TRBD1	TRBJ1-4	CASSHPRDRNEKLFF	TGCGCCAGCAGCCATCCCCGGGACAGGAATGAAAAACTGTTTTTT
once	17	TRBV28	NA	TRBJ1-5	CASSLSRVRVSNQPQHF	TGTGCCAGCAGTTTGTCCAGGGTTCGGGTGAGCAATCAGCCCCAGCATTTT
once	16	TRBV28	NA	TRBJ2-5	CARGPPPRGYQETQYF	TGTGCCAGGGGCCCCCCCCCTAGGGGGTACCAAGAGACCCAGTACTTC
few	14	TRBV5-4	NA	TRBJ2-2	CASSFSRGTGELFF	TGTGCCAGCAGCTTTAGCAGGGGCACCGGGGAGCTGTTTTTT
once	16	TRBV28	TRBD1	TRBJ1-5	CASRTSGTGGRQPQHF	TGTGCCAGCAGAACCTCCGGAACAGGGGGCCGTCAGCCCCAGCATTTT
NA	16	TRBV30	TRBD2	TRBJ2-3	CAWSGGLAGFPDTQYF	TGTGCCTGGAGTGGGGGACTAGCGGGATTTCCAGATACGCAGTATTTT
once	14	TRBV9	NA	TRBJ2-7	CASSVGQGTYEQYF	TGTGCCAGCAGCGTAGGTCAGGGGACCTACGAGCAGTACTTC